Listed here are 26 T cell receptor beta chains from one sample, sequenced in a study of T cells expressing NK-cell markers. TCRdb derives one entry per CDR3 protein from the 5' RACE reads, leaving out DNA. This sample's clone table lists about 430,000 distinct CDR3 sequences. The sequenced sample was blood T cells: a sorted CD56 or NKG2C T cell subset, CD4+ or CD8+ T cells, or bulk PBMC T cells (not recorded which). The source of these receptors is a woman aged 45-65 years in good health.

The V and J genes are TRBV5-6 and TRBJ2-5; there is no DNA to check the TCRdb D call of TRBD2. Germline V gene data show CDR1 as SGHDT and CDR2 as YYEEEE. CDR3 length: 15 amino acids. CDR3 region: CASSLLGRLQETQYF.

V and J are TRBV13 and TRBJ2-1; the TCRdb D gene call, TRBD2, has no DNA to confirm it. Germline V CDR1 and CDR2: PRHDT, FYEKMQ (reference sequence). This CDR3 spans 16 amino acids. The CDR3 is CASSRPTGLAGNEQFF.

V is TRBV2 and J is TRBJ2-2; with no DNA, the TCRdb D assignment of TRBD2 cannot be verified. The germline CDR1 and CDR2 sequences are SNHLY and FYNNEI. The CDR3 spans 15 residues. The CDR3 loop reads CASSEDSLSTGELFF. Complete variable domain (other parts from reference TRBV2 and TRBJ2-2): EPEVTQTPSHQVTQMGQEVILRCVPISNHLYFYWYRQILGQKVEFLVSFYNNEISEKSEIFDDQFSVERPDGSNFTLKIRSTKLEDSAMYFCASSEDSLSTGELFFGEGSRLTVL.

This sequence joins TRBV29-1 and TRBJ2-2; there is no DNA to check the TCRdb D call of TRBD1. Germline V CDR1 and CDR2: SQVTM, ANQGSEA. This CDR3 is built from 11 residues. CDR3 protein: CSVTGSGELFF.

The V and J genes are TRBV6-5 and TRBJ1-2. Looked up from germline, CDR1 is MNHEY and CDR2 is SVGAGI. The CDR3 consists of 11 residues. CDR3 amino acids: CASSYGRGYTF.

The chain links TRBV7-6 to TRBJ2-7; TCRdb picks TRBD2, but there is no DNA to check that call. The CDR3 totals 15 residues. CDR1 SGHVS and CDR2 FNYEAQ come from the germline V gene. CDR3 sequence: CASSLWNSGTYEQYF.

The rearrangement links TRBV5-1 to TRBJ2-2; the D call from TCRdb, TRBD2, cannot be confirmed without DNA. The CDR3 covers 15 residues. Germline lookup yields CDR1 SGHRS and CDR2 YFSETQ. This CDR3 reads CASSRLGTSTGELFF.

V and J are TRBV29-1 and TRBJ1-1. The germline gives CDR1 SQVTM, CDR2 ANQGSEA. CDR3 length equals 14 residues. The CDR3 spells CSVEALTRNTEAFF.

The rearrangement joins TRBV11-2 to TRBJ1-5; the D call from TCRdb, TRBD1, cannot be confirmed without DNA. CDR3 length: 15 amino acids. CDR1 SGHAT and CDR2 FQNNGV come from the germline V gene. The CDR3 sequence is CASSAGQGVGQPQHF.

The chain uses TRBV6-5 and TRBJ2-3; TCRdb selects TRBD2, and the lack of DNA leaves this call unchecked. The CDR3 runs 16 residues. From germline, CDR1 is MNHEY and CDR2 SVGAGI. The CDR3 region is CASSRPGLASTDTQYF.

The CDR3 is CASSVVTTHEQFF. J is TRBJ2-1 and V is TRBV9. CDR1 is SGDLS, CDR2 YYNGEE, per germline. This CDR3 has 13 amino acids. Drawing the rest from reference TRBV9 and TRBJ2-1, the complete variable domain is DSGVTQTPKHLITATGQRVTLRCSPRSGDLSVYWYQQSLDQGLQFLIQYYNGEERAKGNILERFSAQQFPDLHSELNLSSLELGDSALYFCASSVVTTHEQFFGPGTRLTVL.

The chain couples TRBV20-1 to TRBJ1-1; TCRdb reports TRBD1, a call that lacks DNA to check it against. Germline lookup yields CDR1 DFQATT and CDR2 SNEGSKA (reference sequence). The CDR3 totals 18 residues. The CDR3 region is CSARGMGQGITMNTEAFF.

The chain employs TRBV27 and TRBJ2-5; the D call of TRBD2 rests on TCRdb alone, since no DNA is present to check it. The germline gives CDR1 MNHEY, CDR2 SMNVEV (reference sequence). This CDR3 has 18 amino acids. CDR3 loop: CASSSLAARLAGQETQYF.

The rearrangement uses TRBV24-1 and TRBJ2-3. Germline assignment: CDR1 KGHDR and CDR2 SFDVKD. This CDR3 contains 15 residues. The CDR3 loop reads CATSDSETGTSTQYF.

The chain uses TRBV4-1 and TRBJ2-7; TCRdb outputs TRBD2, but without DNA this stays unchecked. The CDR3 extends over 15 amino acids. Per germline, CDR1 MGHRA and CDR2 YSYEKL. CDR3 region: CASSQPSGRRYEQYF.

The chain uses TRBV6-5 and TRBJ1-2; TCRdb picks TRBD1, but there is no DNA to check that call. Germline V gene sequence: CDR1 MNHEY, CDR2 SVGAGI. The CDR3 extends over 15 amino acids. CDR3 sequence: CASSYSIQGLYGYTF.

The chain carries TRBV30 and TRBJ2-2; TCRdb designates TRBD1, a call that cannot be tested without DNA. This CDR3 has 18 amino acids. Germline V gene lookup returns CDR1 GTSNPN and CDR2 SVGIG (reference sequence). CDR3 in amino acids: CAWSVQTGGLRGTGELFF.

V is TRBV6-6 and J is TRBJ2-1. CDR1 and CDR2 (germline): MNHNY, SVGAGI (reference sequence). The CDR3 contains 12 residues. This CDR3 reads CASTFTNNEQFF.

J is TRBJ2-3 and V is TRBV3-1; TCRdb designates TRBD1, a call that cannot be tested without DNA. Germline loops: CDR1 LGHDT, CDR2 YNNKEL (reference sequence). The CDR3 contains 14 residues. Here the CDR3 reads CASSPGPNTDTQYF.

CDR3 residues: CASSSRLAGGHEQFF. V and J are TRBV7-9 and TRBJ2-1; TCRdb's D call of TRBD2 is untestable without DNA. In germline, CDR1 is SEHNR, CDR2 FQNEAQ (reference sequence). The CDR3 covers 15 residues.

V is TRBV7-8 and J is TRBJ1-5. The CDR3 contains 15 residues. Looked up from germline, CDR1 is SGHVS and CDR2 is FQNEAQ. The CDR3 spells CASSLEDRRSQPQHF.

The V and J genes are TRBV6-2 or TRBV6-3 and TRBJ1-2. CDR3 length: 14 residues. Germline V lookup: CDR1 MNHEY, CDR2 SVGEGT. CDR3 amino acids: CASSYTAVNYGYTF.

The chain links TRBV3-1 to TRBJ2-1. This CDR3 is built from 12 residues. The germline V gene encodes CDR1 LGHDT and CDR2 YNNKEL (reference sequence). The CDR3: CASSQGSRKQFF.

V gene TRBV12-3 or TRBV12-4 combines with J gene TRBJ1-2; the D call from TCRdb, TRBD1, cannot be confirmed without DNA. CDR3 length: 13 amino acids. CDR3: CASRTGTSFGYTF.

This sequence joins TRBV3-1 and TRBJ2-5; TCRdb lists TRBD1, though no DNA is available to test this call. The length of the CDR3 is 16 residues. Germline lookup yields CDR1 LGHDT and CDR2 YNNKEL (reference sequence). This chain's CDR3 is CASSQSAGAAKETQYF.

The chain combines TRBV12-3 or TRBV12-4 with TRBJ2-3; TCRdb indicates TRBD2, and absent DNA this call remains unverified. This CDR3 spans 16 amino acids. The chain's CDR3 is CASRTRAGGGPDTQYF.